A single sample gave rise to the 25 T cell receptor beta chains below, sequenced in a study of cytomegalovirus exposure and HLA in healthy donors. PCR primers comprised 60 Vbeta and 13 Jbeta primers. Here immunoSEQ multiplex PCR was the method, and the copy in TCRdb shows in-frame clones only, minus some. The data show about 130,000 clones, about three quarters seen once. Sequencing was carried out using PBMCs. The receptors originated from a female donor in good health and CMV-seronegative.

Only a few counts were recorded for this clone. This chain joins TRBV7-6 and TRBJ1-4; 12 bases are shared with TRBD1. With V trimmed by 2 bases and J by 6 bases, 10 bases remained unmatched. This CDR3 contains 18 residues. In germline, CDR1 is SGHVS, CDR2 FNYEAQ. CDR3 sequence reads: CASSLKWDRGRQDEKLFF. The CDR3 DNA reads TGTGCCAGCAGCTTAAAGTGGGACAGGGGGCGTCAGGATGAAAAACTGTTTTTT.

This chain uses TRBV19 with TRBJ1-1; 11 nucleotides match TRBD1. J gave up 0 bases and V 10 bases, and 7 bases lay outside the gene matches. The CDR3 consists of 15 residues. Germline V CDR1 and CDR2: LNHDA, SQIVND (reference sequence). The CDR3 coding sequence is TGTGCCACCCGGACAGGGGGCAGTTTGAACACTGAAGCTTTCTTT. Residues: CATRTGGSLNTEAFF.

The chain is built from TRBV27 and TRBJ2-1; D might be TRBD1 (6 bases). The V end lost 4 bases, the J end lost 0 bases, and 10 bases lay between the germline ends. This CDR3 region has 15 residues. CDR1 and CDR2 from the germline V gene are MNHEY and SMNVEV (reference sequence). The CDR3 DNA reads TGTGCCAGCAGTTCGACAGGAAGCTCCTACAATGAGCAGTTCTTC. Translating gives CASSSTGSSYNEQFF.

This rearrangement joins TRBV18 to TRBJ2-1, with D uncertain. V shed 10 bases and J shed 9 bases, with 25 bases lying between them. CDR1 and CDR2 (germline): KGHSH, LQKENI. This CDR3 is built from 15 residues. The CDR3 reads CATPPDPKIRGEQFF. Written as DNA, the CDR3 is TGTGCCACTCCGCCTGACCCGAAGATAAGAGGTGAGCAGTTCTTC.

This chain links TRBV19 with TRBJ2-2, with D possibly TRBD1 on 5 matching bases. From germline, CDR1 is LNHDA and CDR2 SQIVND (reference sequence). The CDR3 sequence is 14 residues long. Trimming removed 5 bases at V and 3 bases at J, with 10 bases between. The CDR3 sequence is CASSFQGYTGELFF. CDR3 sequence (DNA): TGTGCCAGTAGTTTCCAGGGCTACACCGGGGAGCTGTTTTTT.

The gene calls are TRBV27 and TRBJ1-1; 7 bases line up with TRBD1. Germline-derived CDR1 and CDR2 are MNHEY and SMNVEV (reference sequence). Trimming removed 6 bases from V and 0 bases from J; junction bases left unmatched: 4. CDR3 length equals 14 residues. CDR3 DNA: TGTGCCAGCAGGAACAGGGGTGTGAACACTGAAGCTTTCTTT. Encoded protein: CASRNRGVNTEAFF.

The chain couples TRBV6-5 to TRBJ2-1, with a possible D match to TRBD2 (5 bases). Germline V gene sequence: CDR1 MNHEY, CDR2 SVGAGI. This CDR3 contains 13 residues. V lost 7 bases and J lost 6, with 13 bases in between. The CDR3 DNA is TGTGCCAGCAAAGTCCCGGCGGGCAATGAGCAGTTCTTC. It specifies CASKVPAGNEQFF.

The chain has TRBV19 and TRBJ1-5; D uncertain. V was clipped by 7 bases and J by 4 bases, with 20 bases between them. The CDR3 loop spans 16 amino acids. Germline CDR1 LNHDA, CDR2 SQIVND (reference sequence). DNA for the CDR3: TGTGCCAGTACCCCCTTTATGCTCTCCACAAATCAGCCCCAGCATTTT. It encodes CASTPFMLSTNQPQHF.

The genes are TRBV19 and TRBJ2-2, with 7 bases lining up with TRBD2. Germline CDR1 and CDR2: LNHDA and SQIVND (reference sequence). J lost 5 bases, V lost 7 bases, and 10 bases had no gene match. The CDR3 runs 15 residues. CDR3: CASTRGGSSTGELFF. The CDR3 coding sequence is TGTGCCAGTACCCGGGGCGGGAGCTCAACCGGGGAGCTGTTTTTT.

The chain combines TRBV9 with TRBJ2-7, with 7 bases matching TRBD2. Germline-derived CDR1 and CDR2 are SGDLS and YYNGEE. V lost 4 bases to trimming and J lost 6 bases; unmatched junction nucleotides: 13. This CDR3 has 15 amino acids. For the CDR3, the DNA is TGTGCCAGCAGCCCCGGACTAGGTCCAGGAGGCGAGCAGTACTTC. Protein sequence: CASSPGLGPGGEQYF.

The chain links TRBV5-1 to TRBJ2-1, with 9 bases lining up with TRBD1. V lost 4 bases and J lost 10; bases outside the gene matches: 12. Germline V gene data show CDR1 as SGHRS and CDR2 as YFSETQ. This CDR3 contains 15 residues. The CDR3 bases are TGCGCCAGCAGCCCGGGGGACAGGGTGCAACCGGAGCAGTTCTTC. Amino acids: CASSPGDRVQPEQFF.

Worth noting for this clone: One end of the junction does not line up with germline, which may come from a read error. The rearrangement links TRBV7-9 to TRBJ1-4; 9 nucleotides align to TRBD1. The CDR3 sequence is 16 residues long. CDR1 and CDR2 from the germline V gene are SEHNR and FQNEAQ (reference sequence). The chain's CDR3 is CSSSLQGAFRFEKLFF. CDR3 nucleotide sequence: TGTTCCAGCAGCTTACAGGGGGCTTTTCGTTTTGAAAAACTGTTTTTT.

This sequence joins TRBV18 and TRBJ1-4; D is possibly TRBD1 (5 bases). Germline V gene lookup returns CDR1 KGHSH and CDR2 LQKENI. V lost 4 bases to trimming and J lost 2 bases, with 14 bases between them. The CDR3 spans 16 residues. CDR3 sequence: CASSQNRGSTNEKLFF. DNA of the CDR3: TGTGCCAGCTCACAAAACCGGGGGTCCACTAATGAAAAACTGTTTTTT.

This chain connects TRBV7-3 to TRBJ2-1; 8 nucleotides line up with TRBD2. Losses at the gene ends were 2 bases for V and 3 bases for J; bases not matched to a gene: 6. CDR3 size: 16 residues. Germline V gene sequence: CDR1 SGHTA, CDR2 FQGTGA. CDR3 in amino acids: CASSLDSGILYNEQFF. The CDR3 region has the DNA TGTGCCAGCAGCTTAGATAGCGGGATTCTCTACAATGAGCAGTTCTTC.

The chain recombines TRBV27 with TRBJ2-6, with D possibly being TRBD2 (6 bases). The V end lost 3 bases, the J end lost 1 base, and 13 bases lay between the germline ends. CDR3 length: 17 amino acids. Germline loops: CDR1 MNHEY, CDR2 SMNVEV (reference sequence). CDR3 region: CASSFSPGGSGANVLTF. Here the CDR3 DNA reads TGTGCCAGCAGTTTTTCTCCCGGGGGATCTGGGGCCAACGTCCTGACTTTC. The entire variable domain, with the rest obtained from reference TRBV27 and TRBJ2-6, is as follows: EAQVTQNPRYLITVTGKKLTVTCSQNMNHEYMSWYRQDPGLGLRQIYYSMNVEVTDKGDVPEGYKVSRKEKRNFPLILESPSPNQTSLYFCASSFSPGGSGANVLTFGAGSRLTVL.

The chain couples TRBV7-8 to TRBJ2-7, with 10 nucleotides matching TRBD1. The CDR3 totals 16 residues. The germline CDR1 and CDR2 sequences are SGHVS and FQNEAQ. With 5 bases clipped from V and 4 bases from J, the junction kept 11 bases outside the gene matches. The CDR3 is CASSIRGGTGDYEQYF. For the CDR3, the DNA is TGTGCCAGCAGCATAAGGGGCGGGACAGGGGATTACGAGCAGTACTTC.

Here the CDR3 reads CASSFQGTGYTF. In DNA, the CDR3 is TGTGCCAGCAGCTTTCAGGGGACAGGCTACACCTTC. The chain combines TRBV5-6 with TRBJ1-2, with D possibly matching TRBD1 (6 bases). CDR1 and CDR2 (germline): SGHDT, YYEEEE. Deletions cut 2 bases from V and 8 bases from J, with 10 bases between. The CDR3 has 12 amino acids.

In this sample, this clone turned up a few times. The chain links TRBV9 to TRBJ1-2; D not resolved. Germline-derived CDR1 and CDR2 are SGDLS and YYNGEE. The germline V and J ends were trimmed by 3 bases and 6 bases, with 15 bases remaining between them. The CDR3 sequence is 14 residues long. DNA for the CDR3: TGTGCCAGCAGCGGATCAGGAGGCGGAAATGGCTACACCTTC. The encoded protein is CASSGSGGGNGYTF. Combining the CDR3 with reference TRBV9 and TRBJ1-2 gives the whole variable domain DSGVTQTPKHLITATGQRVTLRCSPRSGDLSVYWYQQSLDQGLQFLIQYYNGEERAKGNILERFSAQQFPDLHSELNLSSLELGDSALYFCASSGSGGGNGYTFGSGTRLTVV.

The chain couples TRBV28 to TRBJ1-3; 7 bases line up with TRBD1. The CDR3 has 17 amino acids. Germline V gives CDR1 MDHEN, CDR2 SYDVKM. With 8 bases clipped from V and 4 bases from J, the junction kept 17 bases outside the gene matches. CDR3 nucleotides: TGTGCCAGCCAACCATCTTCGGGGCAGGGGGAAGGAAACACCATATATTTT. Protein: CASQPSSGQGEGNTIYF.

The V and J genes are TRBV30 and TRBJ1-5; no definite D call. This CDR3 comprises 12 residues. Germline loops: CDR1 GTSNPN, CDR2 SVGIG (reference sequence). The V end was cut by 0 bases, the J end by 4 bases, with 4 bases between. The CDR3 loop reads CAWSVQNQPQHF. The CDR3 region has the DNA TGTGCCTGGAGTGTACAAAATCAGCCCCAGCATTTT.

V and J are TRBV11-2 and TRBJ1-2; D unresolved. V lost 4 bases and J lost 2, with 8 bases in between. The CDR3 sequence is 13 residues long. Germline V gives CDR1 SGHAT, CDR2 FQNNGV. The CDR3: CASSSVRNYGYTF. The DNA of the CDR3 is TGTGCCAGCAGCTCGGTCCGGAACTATGGCTACACCTTC.

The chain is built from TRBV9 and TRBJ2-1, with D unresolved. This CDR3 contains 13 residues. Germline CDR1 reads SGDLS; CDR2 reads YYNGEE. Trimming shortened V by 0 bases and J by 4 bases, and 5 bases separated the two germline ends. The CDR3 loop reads CASSVGPYNEQFF. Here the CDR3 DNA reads TGTGCCAGCAGCGTAGGTCCATACAATGAGCAGTTCTTC. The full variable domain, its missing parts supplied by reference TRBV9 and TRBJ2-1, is DSGVTQTPKHLITATGQRVTLRCSPRSGDLSVYWYQQSLDQGLQFLIQYYNGEERAKGNILERFSAQQFPDLHSELNLSSLELGDSALYFCASSVGPYNEQFFGPGTRLTVL.

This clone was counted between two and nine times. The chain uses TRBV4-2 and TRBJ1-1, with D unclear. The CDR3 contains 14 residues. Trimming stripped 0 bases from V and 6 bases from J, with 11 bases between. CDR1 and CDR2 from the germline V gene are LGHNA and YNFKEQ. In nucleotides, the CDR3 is TGTGCCAGCAGCCAAGACGACACGCGCTCTGAAGCTTTCTTT. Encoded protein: CASSQDDTRSEAFF.

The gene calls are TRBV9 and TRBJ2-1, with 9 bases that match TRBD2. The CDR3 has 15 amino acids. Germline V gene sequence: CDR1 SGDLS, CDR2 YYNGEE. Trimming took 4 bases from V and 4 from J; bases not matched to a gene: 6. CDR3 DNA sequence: TGTGCCAGCAGCCCCGGACTAGCGCAATACAATGAGCAGTTCTTC. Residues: CASSPGLAQYNEQFF.

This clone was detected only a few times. This CDR3 is CASSISGADNSPLHF. DNA of the CDR3: TGTGCCAGTAGTATTAGTGGGGCCGATAATTCACCCCTCCACTTT. The genes are TRBV19 and TRBJ1-6; D may be TRBD1 (5 bases). The ends were cut back, 3 bases at V and 5 bases at J, with 11 bases in the middle. The CDR3 covers 15 residues. Germline CDR1 LNHDA, CDR2 SQIVND (reference sequence).